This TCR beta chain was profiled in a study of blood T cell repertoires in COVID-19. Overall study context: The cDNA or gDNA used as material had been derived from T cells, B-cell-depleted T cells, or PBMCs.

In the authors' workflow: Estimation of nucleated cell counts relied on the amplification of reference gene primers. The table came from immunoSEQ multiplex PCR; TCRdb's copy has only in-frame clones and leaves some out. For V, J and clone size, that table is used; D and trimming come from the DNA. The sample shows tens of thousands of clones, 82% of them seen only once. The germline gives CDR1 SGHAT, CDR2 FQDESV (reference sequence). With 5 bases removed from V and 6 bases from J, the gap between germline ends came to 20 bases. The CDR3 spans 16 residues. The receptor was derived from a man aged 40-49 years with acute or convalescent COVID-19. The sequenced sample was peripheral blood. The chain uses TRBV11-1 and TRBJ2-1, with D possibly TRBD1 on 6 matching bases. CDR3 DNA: TGTGCCAGCAGCCCGAGAACAGGGAATTGGGGCAATGAGCAGTTCTTC. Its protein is CASSPRTGNWGNEQFF. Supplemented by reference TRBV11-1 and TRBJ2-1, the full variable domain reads EAEVAQSPRYKITEKSQAVAFWCDPISGHATLYWYRQILGQGPELLVQFQDESVVDDSQLPKDRFSAERLKGVDSTLKIQPAELGDSAMYLCASSPRTGNWGNEQFFGPGTRLTVL.